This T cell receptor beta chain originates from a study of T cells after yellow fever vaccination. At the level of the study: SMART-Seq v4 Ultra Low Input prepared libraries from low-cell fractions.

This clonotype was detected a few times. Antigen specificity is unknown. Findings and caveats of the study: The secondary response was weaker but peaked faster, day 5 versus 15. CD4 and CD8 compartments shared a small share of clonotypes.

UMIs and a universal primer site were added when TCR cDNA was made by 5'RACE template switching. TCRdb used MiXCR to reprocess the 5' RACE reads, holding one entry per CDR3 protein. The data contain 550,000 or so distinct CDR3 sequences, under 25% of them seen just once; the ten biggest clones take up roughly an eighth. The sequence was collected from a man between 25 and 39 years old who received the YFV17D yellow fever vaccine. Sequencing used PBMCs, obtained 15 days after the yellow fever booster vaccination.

Here the CDR3 reads CASSLIRYQETQYF. The CDR3 nucleotides read TGTGCCAGCAGCTTAATCAGATACCAAGAGACCCAGTACTTC. The chain carries TRBV7-2 and TRBJ2-5; D not certain. The CDR3 is 14 residues long. Germline assignment: CDR1 SGHTA and CDR2 FQGNSA. V dropped 2 bases and J dropped 0 bases, with 7 bases sitting between them.